A selection of T cell receptor beta chains follows, all from one sample in a study of blood T cell repertoires in COVID-19. The method was immunoSEQ multiplex PCR; TCRdb's version includes in-frame clones alone and lacks a portion of them. This sample has tens of thousands of clones; approximately 88% occur once, and the top ten carry approximately 6.2%. The sample taken for sequencing was peripheral blood. The receptors here all came from a human donor in a cohort sampled during active COVID-19. The CDR3 runs from the conserved cysteine through the conserved F or W. Fields, in order: clone size, J gene, V gene, D gene, CDR3 DNA, CDR3 protein. The D gene is left open where the match is weak. The size entry is marked missing in some rows and otherwise reads once, few, many or a size class.

size: -; J: TRBJ2-5; V: TRBV1; D: -; DNA: TGCACCAGCAGCCAAGATTGGCGACAGGGTAAAGAGACCCAGTACTTC; CDR3: CTSSQDWRQGKETQYF
size: -; J: TRBJ2-7; V: TRBV2; D: TRBD1; DNA: TGTGCCAGCAGTGCTGAGGGGGCCGCCTACGAGCAGTACTTC; CDR3: CASSAEGAAYEQYF
size: large; J: TRBJ1-3; V: TRBV29-1; D: -; DNA: TGCAGCGTCGCCGGGGCTGGAAACACCATATATTTT; CDR3: CSVAGAGNTIYF
size: -; J: TRBJ1-6; V: TRBV6-2/TRBV6-3; D: -; DNA: TGTGCCAGCAGCCCAGGGAACAGGGCCAATTCACCCCTCCACTTT; CDR3: CASSPGNRANSPLHF
size: -; J: TRBJ2-3; V: TRBV3-1/TRBV3-2; D: TRBD2; DNA: TGTGCCAGCAGCCAAGGGGGTCTAGCGGGGGGCACAGATACGCAGTATTTT; CDR3: CASSQGGLAGGTDTQYF
size: -; J: TRBJ2-3; V: TRBV27; D: TRBD2; DNA: TGTGCCAGCAGGACACTAGCGGGAGCTACGCAGTATTTT; CDR3: CASRTLAGATQYF
size: -; J: TRBJ2-4; V: TRBV11-2; D: -; DNA: TGTGCCAGCAGCGAGGGCAAAAACATTCAGTACTTC; CDR3: CASSEGKNIQYF
size: -; J: TRBJ2-5; V: TRBV15; D: TRBD2; DNA: TGTGCCACCAGCACCAGAGGACTAGCGGGGGGCCTCCTCGGGGAGACCCAGTACTTC; CDR3: CATSTRGLAGGLLGETQYF
size: -; J: TRBJ2-7; V: TRBV9; D: -; DNA: TGTGCCAGCAGCGTAGGCGGGGGCCGGGAGCAGTACTTC; CDR3: CASSVGGGREQYF
size: -; J: TRBJ2-1; V: TRBV7-3; D: -; DNA: TGTGCCAGCAGCCGAAACGGGGACTCCTACAATGAGCAGTTCTTC; CDR3: CASSRNGDSYNEQFF
size: -; J: TRBJ2-5; V: TRBV5-1; D: -; DNA: TGCGCCAGCAGCTTGGCTGAAGGGGGTAGTTGGGAGACCCAGTACTTC; CDR3: CASSLAEGGSWETQYF
size: -; J: TRBJ2-1; V: TRBV11-2; D: TRBD2; DNA: TGTGCCAGCAGCTTAGCGGGGGGGCTCAATGAGCAGTTCTTC; CDR3: CASSLAGGLNEQFF
size: -; J: TRBJ2-2; V: TRBV18; D: -; DNA: TGTGCCAGCTCACCACCTTATATCACCGGGGAGCTGTTTTTT; CDR3: CASSPPYITGELFF
size: -; J: TRBJ2-1; V: TRBV4-2; D: -; DNA: TGTGCCAGCAGCCAAGAGGGGGCTAGCGGCTACAATGAGCAGTTCTTC; CDR3: CASSQEGASGYNEQFF
size: once; J: TRBJ1-1; V: TRBV5-4; D: -; DNA: TGTGCCAGCAGCTTGATAGGGGGATTTGGTGAAGCTTTCTTT; CDR3: CASSLIGGFGEAFF
size: -; J: TRBJ2-5; V: TRBV6-2/TRBV6-3; D: TRBD2; DNA: TGTGCCAGCAGTTACTCTAGCGGGGGCACTGAGACCCAGTACTTC; CDR3: CASSYSSGGTETQYF
size: -; J: TRBJ2-7; V: TRBV2; D: -; DNA: TGTGCCAGCGGGATCGGAGGCCTCAGCGAGCAGTACTTC; CDR3: CASGIGGLSEQYF
size: -; J: TRBJ2-5; V: TRBV27; D: -; DNA: TGTGCCAGCAGTTTAAGCGACCCGAAAGAGACCCAGTACTTC; CDR3: CASSLSDPKETQYF
size: -; J: TRBJ2-2; V: TRBV6-5; D: -; DNA: TGTGCCAGCAGCTCAGGACCGGAGGCTATCGGGGAGCTGTTTTTT; CDR3: CASSSGPEAIGELFF
size: -; J: TRBJ2-2; V: TRBV24-1; D: -; DNA: TGTGCCACCGCTTTAGATACCGGGGAGCTGTTTTTT; CDR3: CATALDTGELFF
size: -; J: TRBJ2-7; V: TRBV15; D: -; DNA: TGTGCCACCAGCAGAGATCCCAGCTACGAGCAGTACTTC; CDR3: CATSRDPSYEQYF
size: once; J: TRBJ1-1; V: TRBV14; D: TRBD1; DNA: TGTGCCAGCAGCTCAGGGACAGGGGAGAGCACTGAAGCTTTCTTT; CDR3: CASSSGTGESTEAFF
size: -; J: TRBJ1-2; V: TRBV6-5; D: TRBD1; DNA: TGTGCCAGCAGTTACACTACCGGGACAGGGGTCTATGGCTACACCTTC; CDR3: CASSYTTGTGVYGYTF
size: -; J: TRBJ2-5; V: TRBV21-1; D: -; DNA: TGTGCCAGCAGCAAAGGGCGGAAAGTCCAAGAGACCCAGTACTTC; CDR3: CASSKGRKVQETQYF
size: -; J: TRBJ2-7; V: TRBV4-1; D: -; DNA: TGCGCCAGCAGCCACCAGTACGAGCAGTACTTC; CDR3: CASSHQYEQYF